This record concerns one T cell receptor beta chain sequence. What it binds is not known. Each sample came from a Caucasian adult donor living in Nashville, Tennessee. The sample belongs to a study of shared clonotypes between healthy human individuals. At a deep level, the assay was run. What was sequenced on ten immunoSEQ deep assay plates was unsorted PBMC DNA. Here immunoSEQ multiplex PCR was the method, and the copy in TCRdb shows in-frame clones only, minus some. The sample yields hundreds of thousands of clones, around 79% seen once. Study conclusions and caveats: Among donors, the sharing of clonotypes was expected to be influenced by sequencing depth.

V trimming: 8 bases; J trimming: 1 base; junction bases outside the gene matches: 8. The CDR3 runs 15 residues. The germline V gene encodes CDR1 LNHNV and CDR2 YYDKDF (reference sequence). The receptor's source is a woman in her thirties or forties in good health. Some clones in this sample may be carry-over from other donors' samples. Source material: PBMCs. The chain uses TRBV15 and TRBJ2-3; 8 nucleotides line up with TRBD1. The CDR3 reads CATALDRARTDTQYF. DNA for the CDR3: TGTGCCACCGCCCTGGACAGGGCTCGCACAGATACGCAGTATTTT.